This T cell receptor (beta chain) was retrieved from a study of blood T cell repertoires in COVID-19. Background on the study: COVID-19 samples, acute and convalescent, were from the United States, Italy and Spain. PBMCs, B-cell-depleted T cells, or T cells provided the cDNA or gDNA that made up the material.

In the source study's methods: Amplification of reference gene primers provided the estimated nucleated cell counts. Some clones are missing from TCRdb's copy, which holds only in-frame ones; the method was immunoSEQ multiplex PCR. The V and J calls and clone size were taken over from that table, and D and trimming were inferred from the DNA. The sample holds about 150,000 clones; roughly 83% are singletons and the top ten take less than 30%. Germline CDR1 LGHDT, CDR2 YNNKEL (reference sequence). This CDR3 region has 14 residues. The V end lost 2 bases, the J end lost 7 bases, and 11 bases lay between the germline ends.

The rearrangement links TRBV3-1 (or the pseudogene TRBV3-2) to TRBJ1-4; D is perhaps TRBD1 (5 bases). Sequenced: peripheral blood. This sequence originates from a woman aged 55-70 years with acute or convalescent COVID-19. CDR3: CASSQRLGGEKLFF. The CDR3 nucleotides are TGTGCCAGCAGCCAAAGGCTCGGGGGTGAAAAACTGTTTTTT.